This record concerns one T cell receptor (beta chain) sequence. The data were taken from a study of blood T cell repertoires in COVID-19. Study information: PBMCs, B-cell-depleted T cells, or T cells were the source of the cDNA or gDNA that made up the material.

As processed by the authors: Quantification of nucleated cells was approximated via reference gene primer amplification. This table comes from immunoSEQ multiplex PCR, and its TCRdb copy is limited to in-frame clones, with some not included. V and J calls and clone size are as listed in that table; D and trimming were resolved from the DNA. In the table there are 270,000 or so clones, 83% of which are singletons. The CDR3 extends over 13 amino acids. V shed 7 bases, J shed 8 bases, and the junction held 6 bases outside the gene matches. CDR1 MDHEN and CDR2 SYDVKM come from the germline V gene. The source of this sequence is a woman aged 50 to 60 who had recovered from COVID-19. The rearrangement uses TRBV28 and TRBJ1-4, with TRBD1 matching over 8 bases. The specimen sequenced was peripheral blood. The CDR3 DNA is TGTGCCAGCAAGTGGACAGGGTGGGAAAAACTGTTTTTT. Amino acid sequence: CASKWTGWEKLFF.